This paragraph covers one TCR beta chain sequence. RNA transcripts yielded amplified TCR beta CDR3 regions. HTBI primers drove first-round RT-PCR of the TCR CDR3. TCRdb recomputed calls from the multiplex PCR reads with MiXCR, one row per CDR3 protein. The profile shows more than 550,000 distinct CDR3 sequences, under 20% of them singletons. The study left out patients who had uncontrolled infection, other autoimmune disease, pregnancy or lactation. This entry is derived from a study of T cells in Graves' hyperthyroidism and ophthalmopathy. V was cut by 5 bases and J by 0 bases, with 13 bases left in between. The CDR3 totals 15 residues.

V is TRBV12-3 or TRBV12-4 and J is TRBJ1-1, with a weak D call TRBD1 (5 bases). This sequence originates from a woman aged 50 to 60 with Graves' hyperthyroidism that later progressed to Graves' ophthalmopathy. Sequenced sample: blood. CDR3 sequence reads: CASSQQDGLNTEAFF. CDR3 nucleotide sequence: TGTGCCAGCAGTCAACAGGACGGGCTGAACACTGAAGCTTTCTTT.